This T cell receptor beta chain was found in a study of molecular identifiers for immune sequencing clone quantification. Study-wide background: Five portions were made in replicates from RNA of approximately 22,000 or 94,000 naive CD8 cells, and four underwent sequencing.

This clonotype was detected many times. Its matching antigen is unknown. Study-level results: Amid approximately 1 million naive cells, spiked Jurkat TCR RNA from one cell was reportedly still detectable.

Unmatched junction bases numbered 6, after V lost 4 bases and J lost 8 bases. The CDR3 spans 15 residues. Previously reported methods and listed TCR primers produced the bulk TCR libraries. One entry per CDR3 protein, called by TCRdb with MiXCR from the PCR reads. Here the sample spans around 460,000 distinct CDR3 sequences, about 25% being singletons. This TCR was recovered from a human donor in good health. Some libraries in this study had Jurkat cell RNA spiked in. The chain combines TRBV12-3 or TRBV12-4 with TRBJ2-1; 12 bases align to TRBD2. The sequenced sample consisted of naive CD8+ T cells from blood, with Jurkat cell RNA spiked in. Documented subset: FACS-sorted CD8+CD4-CCR7+CD45RA+ naive T cells. The CDR3 reads CASSSPSGRADEQFF. The CDR3 nucleotides are TGTGCCAGCAGTTCTCCTAGCGGGAGGGCCGATGAGCAGTTCTTC.